Listed below are T cell receptor beta chains from one sample, sequenced in a study of Ad26.COV2.S vaccination and SARS-CoV-2 variants. TCRdb's copy holds only in-frame clones and misses some; the assay was immunoSEQ multiplex PCR. Of about 500,000 clones in the sample, approximately 90% were seen once. Sample: peripheral blood, taken in a trial of Ad26.COV2.S vaccine versus placebo. The receptor source for this set is a person between 18 and 60 years old who received the Ad26.COV2.S COVID-19 vaccine or a placebo. Both conserved end residues are trimmed from each CDR3. Size is omitted from some rows. Given values are once, few, many or a class for expanded clones.

12,NA,TRBJ2-3,TRBV6-1,ASSEVGTVDTQY
15,NA,TRBJ2-7,TRBV4-3,ASSQELGGRGRNEQY
17,NA,TRBJ2-2,TRBV2,ASSDFRLGTSINTGELF
11,NA,TRBJ2-7,TRBV28,ASSYTNSYEQY
13,NA,TRBJ2-5,TRBV9,ASSPSPTDQETQY
11,NA,TRBJ1-2,TRBV6-5,ASSYYSNYGYT
14,few,TRBJ1-3,TRBV18,ASSPPGPHSGNTIY
14,NA,TRBJ2-3,TRBV18,ASSPRVSGSTDTQY
12,NA,TRBJ1-2,TRBV30,AWSWPGGAALST
15,NA,TRBJ2-3,TRBV6-6,ASSRQTTGASTDTQY
12,NA,TRBJ2-7,TRBV15,ATSRGPVRYEQY
13,NA,TRBJ1-6,TRBV6-5,ASRNGQGWNSPLH
13,NA,TRBJ1-2,TRBV6-2/TRBV6-3,ASSYPFRTGYGYT
12,few,TRBJ2-3,TRBV15,ATSRTGEADTQY
10,few,TRBJ2-2,TRBV12-5,ASGSETGELF
11,NA,TRBJ1-4,TRBV18,ASSPRGNEKLF
13,few,TRBJ2-1,TRBV9,ASSVEGSGVNEQF
13,once,TRBJ1-4,TRBV6-5,ASSYSTKVGEKLF